This T cell receptor beta chain emerged from a study of cytomegalovirus exposure and HLA in healthy donors. Unmatched junction bases numbered 16, after V lost 5 bases and J lost 4 bases. The CDR3 length is 18 residues. Germline CDR1 reads SGHVS; CDR2 reads FNYEAQ. Findings of the study overall: As confirmed in vitro, a few CMV-associated chains were specific for CMV antigens.

The PCR made use of 60 Vbeta and 13 Jbeta primers. The assay was immunoSEQ multiplex PCR, and TCRdb's table has in-frame clones only and misses some. The sample comprises 150,000 to 200,000 clones, around 82% of which are singletons, and approximately 0.26% rests with the top ten. Comments on this clone: No antigen is known for it.

The genes are TRBV7-6 and TRBJ1-1; 10 positions agree with TRBD1. The clonotype was recovered from a boy between 10 and 17 years old in good health and CMV-seronegative. Sequencing used PBMCs. The CDR3 here is CASSTSDRGRMGITEAFF. Written as DNA, the CDR3 is TGTGCCAGCAGCACGTCAGACAGGGGGCGTATGGGGATCACTGAAGCTTTCTTT.